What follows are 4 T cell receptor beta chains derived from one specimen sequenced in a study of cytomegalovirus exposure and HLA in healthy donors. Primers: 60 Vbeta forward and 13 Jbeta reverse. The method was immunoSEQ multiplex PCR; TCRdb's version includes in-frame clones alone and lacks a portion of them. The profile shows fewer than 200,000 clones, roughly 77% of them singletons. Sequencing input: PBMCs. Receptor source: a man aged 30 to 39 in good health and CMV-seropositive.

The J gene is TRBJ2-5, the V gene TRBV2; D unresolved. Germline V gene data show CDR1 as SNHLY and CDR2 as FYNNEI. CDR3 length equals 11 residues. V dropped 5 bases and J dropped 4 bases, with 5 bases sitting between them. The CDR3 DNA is TGTGCCAGCAGTTCCAGAGAGACCCAGTACTTC. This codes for CASSSRETQYF. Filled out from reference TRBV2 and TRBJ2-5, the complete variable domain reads EPEVTQTPSHQVTQMGQEVILRCVPISNHLYFYWYRQILGQKVEFLVSFYNNEISEKSEIFDDQFSVERPDGSNFTLKIRSTKLEDSAMYFCASSSRETQYFGPGTRLLVL.

For the CDR3, the DNA is TGCAGTGCTCGACGGGACAGGGAAGCTTTCTTT. Translation: CSARRDREAFF. The J gene is TRBJ1-1, the V gene TRBV20-1, with 8 bases that match TRBD1. CDR1 and CDR2 (germline): DFQATT, SNEGSKA (reference sequence). The CDR3 covers 11 residues. With V trimmed by 5 bases and J by 8 bases, 4 bases remained unmatched.

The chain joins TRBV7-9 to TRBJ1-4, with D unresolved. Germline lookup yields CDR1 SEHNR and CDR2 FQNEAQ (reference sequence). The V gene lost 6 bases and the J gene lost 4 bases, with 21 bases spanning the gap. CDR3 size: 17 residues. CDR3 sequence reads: CASSPARVGDYNEKLFF. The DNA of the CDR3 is TGTGCCAGCAGTCCCGCTAGAGTTGGCGATTATAATGAAAAACTGTTTTTT.

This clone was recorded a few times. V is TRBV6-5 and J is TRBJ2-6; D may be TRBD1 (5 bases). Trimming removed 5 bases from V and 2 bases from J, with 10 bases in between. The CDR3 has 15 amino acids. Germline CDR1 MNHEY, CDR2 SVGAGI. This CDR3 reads CASSQQGTGANVLTF. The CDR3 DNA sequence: TGTGCCAGCAGTCAGCAGGGTACTGGGGCCAACGTCCTGACTTTC.